This T cell receptor (beta chain) stems from a study of response to subunit inactivated influenza vaccine. Whole-study findings and limits: With each seasonal influenza vaccination, the authors suggested, few new T cells are recruited.

Germline CDR1 SGHRS, CDR2 YFSETQ. The CDR3 has 16 residues. V lost 4 bases, J lost 4 bases, and 10 bases stayed unmatched. One entry per CDR3 protein, called by TCRdb with MiXCR from the RT-PCR reads. The sample records about 800,000 distinct CDR3 sequences, roughly 20% being singletons. This clonotype showed up just a few times. Its antigen is as yet unknown. The source material was PBMCs from blood, sampled less than 6 days after vaccination. The V and J genes are TRBV5-1 and TRBJ2-3; 9 bases match TRBD2. This TCR was sampled from a man aged 45-60 years who received an inactivated influenza vaccine. This chain's CDR3 is CASSIAGTSRSDTQYF. For the CDR3, the DNA is TGCGCCAGCAGCATCGCCGGGACTAGCAGGTCAGATACGCAGTATTTT.